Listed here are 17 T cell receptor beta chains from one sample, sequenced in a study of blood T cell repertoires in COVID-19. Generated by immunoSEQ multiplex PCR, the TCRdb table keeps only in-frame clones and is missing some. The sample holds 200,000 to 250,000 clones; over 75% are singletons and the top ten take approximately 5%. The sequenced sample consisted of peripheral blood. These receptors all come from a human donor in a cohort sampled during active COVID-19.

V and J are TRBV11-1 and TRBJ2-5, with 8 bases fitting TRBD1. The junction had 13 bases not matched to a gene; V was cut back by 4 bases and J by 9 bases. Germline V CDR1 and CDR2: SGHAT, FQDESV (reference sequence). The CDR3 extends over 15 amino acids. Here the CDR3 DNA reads TGTGCCAGCAGCTCGGACAGGGCAATAGGGTCGGCCCAGTACTTC. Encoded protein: CASSSDRAIGSAQYF.

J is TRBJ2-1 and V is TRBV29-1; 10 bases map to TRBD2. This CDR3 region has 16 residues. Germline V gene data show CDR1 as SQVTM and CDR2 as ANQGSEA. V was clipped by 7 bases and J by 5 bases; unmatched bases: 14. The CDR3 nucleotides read TGCAGCGCTCTAGTGACCGGGACTAGCGTGAACAATGAGCAGTTCTTC. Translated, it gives CSALVTGTSVNNEQFF.

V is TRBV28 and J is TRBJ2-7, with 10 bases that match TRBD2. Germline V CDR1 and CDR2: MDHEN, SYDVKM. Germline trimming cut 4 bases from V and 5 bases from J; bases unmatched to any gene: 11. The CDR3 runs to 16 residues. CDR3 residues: CASSSPFSGRSNEQYF. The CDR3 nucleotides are TGTGCCAGCAGTTCCCCCTTTAGCGGGAGGTCTAACGAGCAGTACTTC.

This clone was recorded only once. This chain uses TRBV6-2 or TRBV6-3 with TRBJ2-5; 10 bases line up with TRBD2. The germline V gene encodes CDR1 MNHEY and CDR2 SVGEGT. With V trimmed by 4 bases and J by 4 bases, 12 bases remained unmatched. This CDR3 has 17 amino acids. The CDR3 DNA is TGTGCCAGCAGTTCCCGGACTAGCGGACAGCGGAGAGAGACCCAGTACTTC. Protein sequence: CASSSRTSGQRRETQYF.

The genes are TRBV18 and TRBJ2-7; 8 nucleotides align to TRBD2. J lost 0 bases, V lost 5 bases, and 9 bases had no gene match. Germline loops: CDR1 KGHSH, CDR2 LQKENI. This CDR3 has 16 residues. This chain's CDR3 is CASSGGLAGPSYEQYF. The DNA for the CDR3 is TGTGCCAGCTCAGGGGGTTTAGCGGGACCCTCCTACGAGCAGTACTTC.

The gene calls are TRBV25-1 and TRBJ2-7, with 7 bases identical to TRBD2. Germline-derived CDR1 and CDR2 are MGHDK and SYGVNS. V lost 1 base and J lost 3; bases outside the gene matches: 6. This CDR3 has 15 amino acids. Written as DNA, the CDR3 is TGTGCCAGCAGTGAATTGGGAGGGTTTGGCTACGAGCAGTACTTC. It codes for CASSELGGFGYEQYF.

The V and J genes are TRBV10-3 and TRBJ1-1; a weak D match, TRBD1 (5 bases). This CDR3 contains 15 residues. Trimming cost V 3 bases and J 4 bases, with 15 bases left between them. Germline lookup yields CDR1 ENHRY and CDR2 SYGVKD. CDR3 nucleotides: TGTGCCATCAGTGATCGGTCGGGAGGGGCCACTGAAGCTTTCTTT. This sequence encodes CAISDRSGGATEAFF.

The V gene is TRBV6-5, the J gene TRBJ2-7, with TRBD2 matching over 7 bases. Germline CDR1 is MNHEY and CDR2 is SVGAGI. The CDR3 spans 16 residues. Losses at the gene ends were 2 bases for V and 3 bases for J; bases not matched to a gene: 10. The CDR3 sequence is CASSYGRETISYEQYF. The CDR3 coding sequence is TGTGCCAGCAGTTACGGGCGGGAGACAATTAGCTACGAGCAGTACTTC.

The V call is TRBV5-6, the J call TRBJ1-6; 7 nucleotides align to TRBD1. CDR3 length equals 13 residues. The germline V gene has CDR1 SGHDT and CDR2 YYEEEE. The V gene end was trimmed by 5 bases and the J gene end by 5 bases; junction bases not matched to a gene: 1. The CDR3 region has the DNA TGTGCCAGCAGTGGGACAGATAATTCACCCCTCCACTTT. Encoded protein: CASSGTDNSPLHF.

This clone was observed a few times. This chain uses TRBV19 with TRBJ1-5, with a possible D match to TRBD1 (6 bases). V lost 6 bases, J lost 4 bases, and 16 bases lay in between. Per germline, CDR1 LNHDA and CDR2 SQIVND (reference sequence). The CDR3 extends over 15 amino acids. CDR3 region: CASSPAGTPNQPQHF. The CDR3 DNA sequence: TGTGCCAGTAGCCCCGCCGGGACACCGAATCAGCCCCAGCATTTT.

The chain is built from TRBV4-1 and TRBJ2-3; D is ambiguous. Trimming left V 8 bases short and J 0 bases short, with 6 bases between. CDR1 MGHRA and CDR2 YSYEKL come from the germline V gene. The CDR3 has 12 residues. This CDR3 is CASRGSTDTQYF. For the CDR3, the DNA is TGCGCCAGCCGTGGCAGCACAGATACGCAGTATTTT.

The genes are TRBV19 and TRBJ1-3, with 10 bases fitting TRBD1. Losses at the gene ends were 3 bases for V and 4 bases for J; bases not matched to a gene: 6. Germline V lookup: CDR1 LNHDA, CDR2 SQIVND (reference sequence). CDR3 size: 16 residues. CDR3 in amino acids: CASSIRTGGPGNTIYF. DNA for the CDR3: TGTGCCAGTAGTATCCGGACAGGGGGTCCCGGAAACACCATATATTTT.

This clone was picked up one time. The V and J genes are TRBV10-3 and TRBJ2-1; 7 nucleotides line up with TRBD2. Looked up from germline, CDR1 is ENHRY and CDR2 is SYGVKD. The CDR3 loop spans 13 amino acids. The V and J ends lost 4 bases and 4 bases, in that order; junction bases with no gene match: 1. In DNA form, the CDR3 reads TGTGCCATCAGTGGAGCGGGATACAATGAGCAGTTCTTC. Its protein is CAISGAGYNEQFF.

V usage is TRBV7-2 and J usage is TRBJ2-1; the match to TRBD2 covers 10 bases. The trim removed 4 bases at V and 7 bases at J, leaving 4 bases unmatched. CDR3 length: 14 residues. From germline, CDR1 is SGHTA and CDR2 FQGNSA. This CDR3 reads CASSYLAGENEQFF. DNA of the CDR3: TGTGCCAGCAGCTACCTAGCGGGAGAAAATGAGCAGTTCTTC.

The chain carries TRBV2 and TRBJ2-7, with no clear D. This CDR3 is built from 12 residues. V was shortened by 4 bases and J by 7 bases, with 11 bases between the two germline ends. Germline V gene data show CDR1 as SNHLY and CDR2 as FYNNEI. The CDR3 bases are TGTGCCAGCAGTGCCCTCTCCAGAGAGCAGTACTTC. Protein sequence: CASSALSREQYF. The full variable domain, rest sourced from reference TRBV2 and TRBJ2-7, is EPEVTQTPSHQVTQMGQEVILRCVPISNHLYFYWYRQILGQKVEFLVSFYNNEISEKSEIFDDQFSVERPDGSNFTLKIRSTKLEDSAMYFCASSALSREQYFGPGTRLTVT.

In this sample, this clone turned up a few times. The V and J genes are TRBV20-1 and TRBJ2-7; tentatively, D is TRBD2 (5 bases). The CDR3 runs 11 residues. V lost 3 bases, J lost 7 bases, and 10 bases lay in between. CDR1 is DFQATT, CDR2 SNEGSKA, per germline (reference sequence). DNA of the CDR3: TGCAGTGCTAGGGCCTCGGGAGAGCAGTACTTC. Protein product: CSARASGEQYF.

The CDR3, as DNA: TGTGCCAGCAGAGACGACAGGCTCCTCTATGGCTACACCTTC. It is translated as CASRDDRLLYGYTF. This chain uses TRBV9 with TRBJ1-2; D might be TRBD1 (6 bases). With 5 bases removed from V and 4 bases from J, the gap between germline ends came to 15 bases. Germline lookup yields CDR1 SGDLS and CDR2 YYNGEE. The CDR3 runs to 14 residues. The whole variable domain, filled in from reference TRBV9 and TRBJ1-2, reads DSGVTQTPKHLITATGQRVTLRCSPRSGDLSVYWYQQSLDQGLQFLIQYYNGEERAKGNILERFSAQQFPDLHSELNLSSLELGDSALYFCASRDDRLLYGYTFGSGTRLTVV.